This TCR beta chain derives from a study of blood T cell repertoires in COVID-19. Turning to the study itself: In each case, the material was cDNA or gDNA derived from T cells, B-cell-depleted T cells, or PBMCs.

Per the original data handling: Using reference gene primer amplification, nucleated cell counts were estimated. Method: immunoSEQ multiplex PCR; TCRdb's copy keeps in-frame clones and lacks some. V, J and clone size reflect that table, while D and trimming were determined from the DNA. The sample holds under 80,000 clones, around 74% seen once. This clone was seen once. V was pared by 3 bases and J by 5 bases, with 5 bases of the junction left unmatched. This CDR3 comprises 16 residues. Germline values: CDR1 SGHAT, CDR2 FQNNGV. This sequence joins TRBV11-2 and TRBJ2-2; 11 bases align to TRBD2. Material: peripheral blood. The TCR sequence derives from a man in his 60s with COVID-19, enrolled during active disease. The DNA of the CDR3 is TGTGCCAGCAGCTTTGGGCTAGCGGGGGGTACCGGGGAGCTGTTTTTT. Translation: CASSFGLAGGTGELFF.